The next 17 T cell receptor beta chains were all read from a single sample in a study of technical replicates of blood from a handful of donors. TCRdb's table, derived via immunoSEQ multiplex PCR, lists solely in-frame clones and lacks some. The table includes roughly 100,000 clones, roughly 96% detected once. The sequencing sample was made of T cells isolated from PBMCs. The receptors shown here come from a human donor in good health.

CDR3 loop: CATSRDTQGYGYTF. CDR3 bases: TGTGCCACCAGCAGAGATACACAGGGCTATGGCTACACCTTC. V and J are TRBV15 and TRBJ1-2, with D perhaps TRBD1 (6 bases). Germline assignment: CDR1 LNHNV and CDR2 YYDKDF (reference sequence). The CDR3 runs 14 residues. The V end was cut by 0 bases, the J end by 4 bases, with 9 bases between. Supplemented by reference TRBV15 and TRBJ1-2, the full variable domain reads DAMVIQNPRYQVTQFGKPVTLSCSQTLNHNVMYWYQQKSSQAPKLLFHYYDKDFNNEADTPDNFQSRRPNTSFCFLDIRSPGLGDTAMYLCATSRDTQGYGYTFGSGTRLTVV.

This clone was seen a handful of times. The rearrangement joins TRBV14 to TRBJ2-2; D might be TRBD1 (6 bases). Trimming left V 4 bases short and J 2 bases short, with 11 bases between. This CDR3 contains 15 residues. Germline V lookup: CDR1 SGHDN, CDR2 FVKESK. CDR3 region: CASSLGQFNTGELFF. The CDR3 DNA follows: TGTGCCAGCAGCCTTGGACAGTTCAACACCGGGGAGCTGTTTTTT. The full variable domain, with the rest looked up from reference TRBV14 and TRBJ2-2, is EAGVTQFPSHSVIEKGQTVTLRCDPISGHDNLYWYRRVMGKEIKFLLHFVKESKQDESGMPNNRFLAERTGGTYSTLKVQPAELEDSGVYFCASSLGQFNTGELFFGEGSRLTVL.

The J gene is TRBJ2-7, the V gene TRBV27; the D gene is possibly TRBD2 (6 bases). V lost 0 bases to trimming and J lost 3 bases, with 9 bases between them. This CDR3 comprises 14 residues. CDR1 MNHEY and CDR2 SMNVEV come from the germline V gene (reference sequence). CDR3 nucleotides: TGTGCCAGCAGTTTATCGCGGACTATCTACGAGCAGTACTTC. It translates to CASSLSRTIYEQYF.

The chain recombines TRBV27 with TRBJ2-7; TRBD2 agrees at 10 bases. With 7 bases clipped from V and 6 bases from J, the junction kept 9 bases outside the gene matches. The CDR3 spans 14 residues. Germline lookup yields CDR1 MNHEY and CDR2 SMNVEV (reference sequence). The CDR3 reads CASNPLAGELEQYF. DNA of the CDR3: TGTGCCAGCAACCCTCTAGCGGGAGAGCTCGAGCAGTACTTC.

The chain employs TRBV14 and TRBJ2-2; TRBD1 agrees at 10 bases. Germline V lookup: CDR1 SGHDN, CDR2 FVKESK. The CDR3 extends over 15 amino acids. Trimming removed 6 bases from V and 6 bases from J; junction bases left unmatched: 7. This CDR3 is CASSYTGQGPGELFF. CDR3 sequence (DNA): TGTGCCAGCAGTTATACGGGACAGGGGCCCGGGGAGCTGTTTTTT.

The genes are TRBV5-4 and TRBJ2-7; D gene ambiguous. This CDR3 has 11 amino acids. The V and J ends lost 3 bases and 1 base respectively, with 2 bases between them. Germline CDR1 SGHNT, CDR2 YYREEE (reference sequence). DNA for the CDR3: TGTGCCAGCAGCTCGTCCTACGAGCAGTACTTC. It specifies CASSSSYEQYF.

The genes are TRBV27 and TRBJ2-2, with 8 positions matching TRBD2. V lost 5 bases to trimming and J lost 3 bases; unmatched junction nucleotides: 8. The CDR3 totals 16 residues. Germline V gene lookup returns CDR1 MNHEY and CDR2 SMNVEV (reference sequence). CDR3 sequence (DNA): TGTGCCAGCAGTCTAGGACTAGCCGGAGACACCGGGGAGCTGTTTTTT. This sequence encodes CASSLGLAGDTGELFF.

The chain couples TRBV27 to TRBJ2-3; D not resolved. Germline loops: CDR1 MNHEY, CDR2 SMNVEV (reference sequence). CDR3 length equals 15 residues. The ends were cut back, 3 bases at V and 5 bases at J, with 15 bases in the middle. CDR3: CASSLKGVFIDTQYF. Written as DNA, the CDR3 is TGTGCCAGCAGTTTGAAAGGAGTGTTTATAGATACGCAGTATTTT.

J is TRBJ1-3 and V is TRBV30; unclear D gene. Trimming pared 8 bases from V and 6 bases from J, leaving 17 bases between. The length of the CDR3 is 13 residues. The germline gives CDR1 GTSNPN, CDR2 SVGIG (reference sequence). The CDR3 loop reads CATDEVPLNTIYF. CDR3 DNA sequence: TGTGCCACCGATGAGGTTCCCTTAAACACCATATATTTT.

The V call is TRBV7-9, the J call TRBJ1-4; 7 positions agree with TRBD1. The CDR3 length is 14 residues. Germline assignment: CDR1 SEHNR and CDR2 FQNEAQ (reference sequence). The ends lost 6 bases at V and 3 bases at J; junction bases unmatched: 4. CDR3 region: CASRTGTANEKLFF. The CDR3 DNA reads TGTGCCAGCAGAACCGGGACAGCTAATGAAAAACTGTTTTTT.

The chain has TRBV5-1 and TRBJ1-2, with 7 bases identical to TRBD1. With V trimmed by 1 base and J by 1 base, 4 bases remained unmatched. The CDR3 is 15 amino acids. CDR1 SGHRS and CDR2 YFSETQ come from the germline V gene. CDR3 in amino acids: CASSLRTGFNYGYTF. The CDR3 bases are TGCGCCAGCAGCTTGCGGACAGGCTTTAACTATGGCTACACCTTC.

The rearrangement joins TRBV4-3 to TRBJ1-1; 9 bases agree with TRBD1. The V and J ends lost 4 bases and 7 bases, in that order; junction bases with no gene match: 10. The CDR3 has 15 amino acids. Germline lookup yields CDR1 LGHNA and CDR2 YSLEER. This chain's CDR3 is CASSLSRDRAGEAFF. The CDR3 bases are TGCGCCAGCAGCCTGTCCCGGGACAGGGCGGGTGAAGCTTTCTTT.

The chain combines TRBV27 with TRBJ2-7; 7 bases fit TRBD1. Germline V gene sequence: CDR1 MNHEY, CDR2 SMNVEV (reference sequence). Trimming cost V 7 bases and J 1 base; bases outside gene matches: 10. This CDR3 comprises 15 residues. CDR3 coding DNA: TGTGCCAGCAACCTATGGACAGGATCATCCTACGAGCAGTACTTC. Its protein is CASNLWTGSSYEQYF.

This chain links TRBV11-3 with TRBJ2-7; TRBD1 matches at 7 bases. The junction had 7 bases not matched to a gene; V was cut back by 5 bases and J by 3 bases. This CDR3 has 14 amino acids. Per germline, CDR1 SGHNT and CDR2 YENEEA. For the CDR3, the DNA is TGTGCCAGCAGCCCAGGGGACAGAAACTACGAGCAGTACTTC. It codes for CASSPGDRNYEQYF.

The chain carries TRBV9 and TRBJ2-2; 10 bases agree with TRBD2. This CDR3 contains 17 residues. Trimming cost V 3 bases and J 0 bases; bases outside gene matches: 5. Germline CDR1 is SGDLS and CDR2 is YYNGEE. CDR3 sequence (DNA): TGTGCCAGCAGCGACCGACTAGCGGGTACGAACACCGGGGAGCTGTTTTTT. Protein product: CASSDRLAGTNTGELFF. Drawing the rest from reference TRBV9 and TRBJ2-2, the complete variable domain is DSGVTQTPKHLITATGQRVTLRCSPRSGDLSVYWYQQSLDQGLQFLIQYYNGEERAKGNILERFSAQQFPDLHSELNLSSLELGDSALYFCASSDRLAGTNTGELFFGEGSRLTVL.

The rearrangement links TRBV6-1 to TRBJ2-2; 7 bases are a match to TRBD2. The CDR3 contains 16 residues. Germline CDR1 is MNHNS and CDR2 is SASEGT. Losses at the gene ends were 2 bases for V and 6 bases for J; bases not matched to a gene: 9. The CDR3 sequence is CASSEPAGVSPGELFF. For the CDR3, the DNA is TGTGCCAGCAGTGAACCTGCGGGAGTATCCCCCGGGGAGCTGTTTTTT.

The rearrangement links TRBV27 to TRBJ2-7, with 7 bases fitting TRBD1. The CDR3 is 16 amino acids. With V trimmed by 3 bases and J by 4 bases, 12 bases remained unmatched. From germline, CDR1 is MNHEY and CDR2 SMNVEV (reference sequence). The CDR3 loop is CASSFSLGQKVYEQYF. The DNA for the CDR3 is TGTGCCAGCAGTTTTAGTTTGGGACAGAAGGTTTACGAGCAGTACTTC.